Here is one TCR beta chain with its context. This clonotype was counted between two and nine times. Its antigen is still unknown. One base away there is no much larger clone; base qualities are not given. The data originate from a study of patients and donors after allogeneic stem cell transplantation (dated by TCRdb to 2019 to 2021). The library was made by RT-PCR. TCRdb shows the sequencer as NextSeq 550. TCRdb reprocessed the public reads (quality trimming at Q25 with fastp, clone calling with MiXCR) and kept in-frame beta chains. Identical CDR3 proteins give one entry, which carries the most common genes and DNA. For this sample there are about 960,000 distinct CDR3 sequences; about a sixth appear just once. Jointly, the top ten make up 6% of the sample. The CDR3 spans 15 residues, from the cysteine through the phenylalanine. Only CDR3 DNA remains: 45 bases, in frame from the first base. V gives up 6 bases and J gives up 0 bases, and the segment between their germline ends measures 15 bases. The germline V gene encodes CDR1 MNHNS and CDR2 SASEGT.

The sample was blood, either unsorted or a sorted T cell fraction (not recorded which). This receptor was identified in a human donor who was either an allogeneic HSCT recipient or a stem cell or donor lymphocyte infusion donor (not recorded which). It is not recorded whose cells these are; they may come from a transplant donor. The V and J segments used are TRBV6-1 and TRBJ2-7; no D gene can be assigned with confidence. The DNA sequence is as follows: TGTGCCAGCAGCCGATTCGGCGGAGACTCCTACGAGCAGTACTTC. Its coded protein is CASSRFGGDSYEQYF.